Presented here are 9 T cell receptor beta chains from one specimen sequenced in a study of cytomegalovirus exposure and HLA in healthy donors. Clones were sequenced by immunoSEQ multiplex PCR, and TCRdb holds only the in-frame ones, with some missing. The data hold under 250,000 clones, with 70% to 90% observed a single time. The sequenced sample was PBMCs. The receptors come from a woman aged 18-29 years in good health and CMV-seronegative.

The rearrangement links TRBV5-1 to TRBJ2-1; D ambiguous. Germline CDR1 reads SGHRS; CDR2 reads YFSETQ. V was cut by 1 base and J by 5 bases, with 10 bases left in between. The CDR3 loop spans 14 amino acids. CDR3 amino acids: CASSLRIRNNEQFF. The CDR3, as DNA: TGCGCCAGCAGCTTGCGGATCCGCAACAATGAGCAGTTCTTC.

In DNA, the CDR3 is TGCAGCGTTAGTCAGGGGCCGAATCAGCCCCAGCATTTT. Protein sequence: CSVSQGPNQPQHF. The chain links TRBV29-1 to TRBJ1-5; tentative D call: TRBD1 (6 bases). The CDR3 is made up of 13 amino acids. Deletions cut 5 bases from V and 4 bases from J, with 12 bases between. From germline, CDR1 is SQVTM and CDR2 ANQGSEA.

The gene calls are TRBV30 and TRBJ2-1; D is unclear. In germline, CDR1 is GTSNPN, CDR2 SVGIG (reference sequence). Trimming shortened V by 0 bases and J by 4 bases, and 10 bases separated the two germline ends. The CDR3 has 14 amino acids. The CDR3 sequence: CAWSVPGMYNEQFF. DNA of the CDR3: TGTGCCTGGAGTGTACCCGGAATGTACAATGAGCAGTTCTTC.

The rearrangement uses TRBV13 and TRBJ2-7; weak D call: TRBD1 (7 bases). Germline loops: CDR1 PRHDT, CDR2 FYEKMQ (reference sequence). V gave up 4 bases and J gave up 4 bases, with 17 bases separating them. There are 15 residues in the CDR3. For the CDR3, the DNA is TGTGCCAGCAGCTCCAGGGGGGCGGGTGTGTACGAGCAGTACTTC. Protein sequence: CASSSRGAGVYEQYF.

The V call is TRBV27, the J call TRBJ2-1; 8 bases map to TRBD2. Per germline, CDR1 MNHEY and CDR2 SMNVEV (reference sequence). The length of the CDR3 is 16 residues. The ends lost 2 bases at V and 4 bases at J; junction bases unmatched: 7. This CDR3 reads CASSLRGGGLYNEQFF. The CDR3 DNA is TGTGCCAGCAGTTTAAGGGGCGGGGGGCTATACAATGAGCAGTTCTTC.

The chain links TRBV2 to TRBJ1-4; TRBD1 is a possible D gene (6 bases). This CDR3 contains 15 residues. The V gene's germline CDR1 is SNHLY and CDR2 FYNNEI. Trimming shortened V by 6 bases and J by 4 bases, and 15 bases separated the two germline ends. The CDR3, as DNA: TGTGCCAGCAGAGGGGACACCGCGGGTAATGAAAAACTGTTTTTT. Its translation: CASRGDTAGNEKLFF.

Of note for this clone: The junction differs from germline at one of its ends, possibly a read error. J is TRBJ1-5 and V is TRBV6-1; 10 nucleotides match TRBD1. Germline V gene sequence: CDR1 MNHNS, CDR2 SASEGT. The CDR3 has 17 residues. CDR3 in amino acids: CASIELDRGVPHQPQHF. For the CDR3, the DNA is TGTGCCAGCATTGAACTGGACAGGGGGGTACCTCATCAGCCCCAGCATTTT.

This clone was counted a few times. The chain carries TRBV7-6 and TRBJ2-5; unclear D gene. V was cut by 1 base and J by 5 bases, with 5 bases left in between. The CDR3 has 12 residues. Germline V gene lookup returns CDR1 SGHVS and CDR2 FNYEAQ. DNA for the CDR3: TGTGCCAGCAGCTTAGGTCGGGAGACCCAGTACTTC. Amino acid sequence: CASSLGRETQYF.

This clone showed up just once. The CDR3 is CATEGQGGNEQYF. In DNA, the CDR3 is TGTGCCACCGAGGGACAGGGCGGCAACGAGCAGTACTTC. This chain links TRBV10-3 with TRBJ2-7, with 9 nucleotides matching TRBD1. The CDR3 contains 13 residues. Germline CDR1 reads ENHRY; CDR2 reads SYGVKD. After removal of 10 bases from V and 5 bases from J, the junction contained 9 bases not matched to a gene.